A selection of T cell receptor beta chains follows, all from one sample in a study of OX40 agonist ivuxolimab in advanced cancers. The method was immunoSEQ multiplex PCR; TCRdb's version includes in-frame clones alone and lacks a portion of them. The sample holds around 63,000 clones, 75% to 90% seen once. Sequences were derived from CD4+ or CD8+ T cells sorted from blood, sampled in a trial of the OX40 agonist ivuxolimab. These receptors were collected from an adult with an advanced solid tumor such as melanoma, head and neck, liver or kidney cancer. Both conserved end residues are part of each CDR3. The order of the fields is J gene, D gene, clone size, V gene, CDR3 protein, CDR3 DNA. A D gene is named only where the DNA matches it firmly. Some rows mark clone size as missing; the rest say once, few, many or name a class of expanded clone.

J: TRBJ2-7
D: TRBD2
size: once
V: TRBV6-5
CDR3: CASSLAAGGEQYF
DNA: TGTGCCAGCAGTCTAGCGGCGGGGGGCGAGCAGTACTTC

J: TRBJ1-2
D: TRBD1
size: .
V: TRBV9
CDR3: CASSGQGPGYTF
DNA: TGTGCCAGCAGCGGACAGGGCCCGGGCTACACCTTC

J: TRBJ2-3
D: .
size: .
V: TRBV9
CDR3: CASSVGGPDTQYF
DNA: TGTGCCAGCAGCGTAGGGGGCCCAGATACGCAGTATTTT

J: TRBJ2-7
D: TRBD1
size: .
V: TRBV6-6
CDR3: CASSWSGTVSYEQYF
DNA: TGTGCCAGCAGTTGGTCCGGGACAGTCTCCTACGAGCAGTACTTC

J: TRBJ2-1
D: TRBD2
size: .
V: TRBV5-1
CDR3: CASSLGLAGGYNEQFF
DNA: TGCGCCAGCAGCTTGGGACTAGCGGGGGGCTACAATGAGCAGTTCTTC

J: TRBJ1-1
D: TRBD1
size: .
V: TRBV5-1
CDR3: CASSADRGDTEAFF
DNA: TGCGCCAGCAGCGCAGACAGGGGGGACACTGAAGCTTTCTTT

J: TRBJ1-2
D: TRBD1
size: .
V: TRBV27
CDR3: CASSLGARGFDGYTF
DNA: TGTGCCAGCAGTTTAGGTGCCAGGGGGTTTGATGGCTACACCTTC

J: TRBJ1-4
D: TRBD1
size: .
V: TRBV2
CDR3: CASSGQGNEKLFF
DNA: TGTGCCAGCAGTGGACAGGGTAATGAAAAACTGTTTTTT

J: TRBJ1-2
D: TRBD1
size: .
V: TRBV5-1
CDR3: CASRRDRNDGYTF
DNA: TGCGCCAGCAGAAGGGACAGGAACGATGGCTACACCTTC

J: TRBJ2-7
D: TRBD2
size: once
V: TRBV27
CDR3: CASSGTSGPYEQYF
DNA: TGTGCCAGCAGCGGGACTAGCGGCCCCTACGAGCAGTACTTC

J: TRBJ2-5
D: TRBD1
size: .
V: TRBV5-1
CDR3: CASSRGQAQETQYF
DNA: TGCGCCAGCAGCCGGGGACAGGCCCAAGAGACCCAGTACTTC

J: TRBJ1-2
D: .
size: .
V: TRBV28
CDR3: CASNRQGRLLDYGYTF
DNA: TGTGCCAGCAACAGGCAGGGACGGTTGCTCGATTATGGCTACACCTTC

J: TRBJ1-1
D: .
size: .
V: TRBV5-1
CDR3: CASSLWGQNTEAFF
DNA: TGCGCCAGCAGCTTGTGGGGGCAGAACACTGAAGCTTTCTTT

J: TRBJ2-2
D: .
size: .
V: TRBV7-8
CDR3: CASTSYRGKNTGELFF
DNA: TGTGCCAGCACCTCCTACCGGGGGAAGAACACCGGGGAGCTGTTTTTT

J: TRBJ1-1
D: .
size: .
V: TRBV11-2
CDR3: CASSFWSILTKNTEAFF
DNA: TGTGCCAGCAGCTTTTGGTCCATATTAACTAAGAACACTGAAGCTTTCTTT

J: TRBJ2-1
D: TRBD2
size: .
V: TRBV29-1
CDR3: CSVERVGLAYNEQFF
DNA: TGCAGCGTTGAGAGAGTGGGACTAGCTTACAATGAGCAGTTCTTC

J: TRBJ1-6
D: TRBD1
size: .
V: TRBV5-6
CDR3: CASKRYRGDNSPLHF
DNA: TGTGCCAGCAAACGATACAGGGGAGACAATTCACCCCTCCACTTT

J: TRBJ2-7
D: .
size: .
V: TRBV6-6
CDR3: CASSYYRALSYEQYF
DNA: TGTGCCAGCAGTTACTACAGGGCCCTCTCCTACGAGCAGTACTTC

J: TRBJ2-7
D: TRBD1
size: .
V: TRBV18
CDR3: CASSPGQGTYEQYF
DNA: TGTGCCAGCTCACCGGGACAGGGTACCTACGAGCAGTACTTC

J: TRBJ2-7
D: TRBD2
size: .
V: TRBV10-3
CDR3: CAISVGGGGSSYEQYF
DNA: TGTGCCATCAGTGTAGGAGGCGGGGGGAGCTCCTACGAGCAGTACTTC

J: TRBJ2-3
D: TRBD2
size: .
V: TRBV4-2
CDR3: CASSHREGTDTQYF
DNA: TGTGCCAGCAGCCACCGGGAGGGCACAGATACGCAGTATTTT

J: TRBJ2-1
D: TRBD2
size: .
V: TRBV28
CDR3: CASSAMGLAALYNEQFF
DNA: TGTGCCAGCAGCGCCATGGGACTAGCGGCCCTCTACAATGAGCAGTTCTTC